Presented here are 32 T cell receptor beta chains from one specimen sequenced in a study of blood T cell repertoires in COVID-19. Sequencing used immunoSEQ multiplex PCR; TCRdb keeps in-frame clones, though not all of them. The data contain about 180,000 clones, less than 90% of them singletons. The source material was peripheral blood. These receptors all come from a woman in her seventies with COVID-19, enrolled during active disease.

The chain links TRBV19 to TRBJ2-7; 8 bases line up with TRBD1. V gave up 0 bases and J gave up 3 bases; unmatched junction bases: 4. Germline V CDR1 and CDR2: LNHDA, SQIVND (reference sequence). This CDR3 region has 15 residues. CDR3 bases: TGTGCCAGTAGTATAGAGGACAGGGCCCTCTACGAGCAGTACTTC. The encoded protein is CASSIEDRALYEQYF.

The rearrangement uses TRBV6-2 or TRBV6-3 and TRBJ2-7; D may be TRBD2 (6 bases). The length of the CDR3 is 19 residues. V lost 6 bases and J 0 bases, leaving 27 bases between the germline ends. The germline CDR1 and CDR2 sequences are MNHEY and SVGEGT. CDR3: CASSRDPGLVLIASYEQYF. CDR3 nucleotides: TGTGCCAGCAGCCGTGATCCGGGACTCGTCCTCATAGCCTCCTACGAGCAGTACTTC.

The CDR3 nucleotides read TGTGCCACCAGTGATGCACAGGGTCGCGGGTCCTACAATGAGCAGTTCTTC. Its protein is CATSDAQGRGSYNEQFF. The J gene is TRBJ2-1, the V gene TRBV24-1; D possibly corresponds to TRBD1 (6 bases). The CDR3 consists of 17 residues. The ends were cut back, 3 bases at V and 1 base at J, with 15 bases in the middle. Germline values: CDR1 KGHDR, CDR2 SFDVKD.

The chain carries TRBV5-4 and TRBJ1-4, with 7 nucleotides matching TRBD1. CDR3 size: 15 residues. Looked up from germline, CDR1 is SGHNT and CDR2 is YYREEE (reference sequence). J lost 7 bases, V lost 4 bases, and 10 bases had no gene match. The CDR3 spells CASSPAGGVSEKLFF. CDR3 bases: TGTGCCAGCAGCCCCGCAGGGGGAGTGTCTGAAAAACTGTTTTTT.

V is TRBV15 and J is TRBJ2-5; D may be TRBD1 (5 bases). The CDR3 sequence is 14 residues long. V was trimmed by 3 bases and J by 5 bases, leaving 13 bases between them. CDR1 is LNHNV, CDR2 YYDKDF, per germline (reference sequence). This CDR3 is CATSRDTSAETQYF. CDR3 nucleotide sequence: TGTGCCACCAGCAGGGACACTTCAGCCGAGACCCAGTACTTC. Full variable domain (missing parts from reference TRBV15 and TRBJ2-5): DAMVIQNPRYQVTQFGKPVTLSCSQTLNHNVMYWYQQKSSQAPKLLFHYYDKDFNNEADTPDNFQSRRPNTSFCFLDIRSPGLGDTAMYLCATSRDTSAETQYFGPGTRLLVL.

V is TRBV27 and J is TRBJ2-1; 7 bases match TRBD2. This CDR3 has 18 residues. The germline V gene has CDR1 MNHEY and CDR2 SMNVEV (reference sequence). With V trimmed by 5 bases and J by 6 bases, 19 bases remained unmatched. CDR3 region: CASSLFSGRLASGNEQFF. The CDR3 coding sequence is TGTGCCAGCAGTCTATTCTCCGGGAGGCTAGCTAGTGGCAATGAGCAGTTCTTC.

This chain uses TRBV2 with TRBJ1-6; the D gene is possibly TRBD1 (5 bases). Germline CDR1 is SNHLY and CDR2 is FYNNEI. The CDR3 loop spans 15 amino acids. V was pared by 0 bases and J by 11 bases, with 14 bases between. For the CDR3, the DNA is TGTGCCAGCAGTGAAGCGCGGGGGGTAAGGGCACCCCTCCACTTT. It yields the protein CASSEARGVRAPLHF. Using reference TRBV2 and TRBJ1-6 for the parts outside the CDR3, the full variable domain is EPEVTQTPSHQVTQMGQEVILRCVPISNHLYFYWYRQILGQKVEFLVSFYNNEISEKSEIFDDQFSVERPDGSNFTLKIRSTKLEDSAMYFCASSEARGVRAPLHFGNGTRLTVT.

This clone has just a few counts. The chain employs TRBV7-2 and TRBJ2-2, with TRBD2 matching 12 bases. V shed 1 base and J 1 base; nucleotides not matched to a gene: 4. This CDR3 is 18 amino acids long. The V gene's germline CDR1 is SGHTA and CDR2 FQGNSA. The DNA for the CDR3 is TGTGCCAGCAGCTTAGAGACTAGCGGGAGTGGGAACACCGGGGAGCTGTTTTTT. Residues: CASSLETSGSGNTGELFF.

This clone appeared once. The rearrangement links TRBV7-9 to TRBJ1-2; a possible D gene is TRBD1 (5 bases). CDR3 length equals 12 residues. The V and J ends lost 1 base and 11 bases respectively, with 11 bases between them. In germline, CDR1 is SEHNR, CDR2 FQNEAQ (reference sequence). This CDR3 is CASSLERGKYTF. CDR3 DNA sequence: TGTGCCAGCAGCTTAGAAAGGGGAAAATACACCTTC.

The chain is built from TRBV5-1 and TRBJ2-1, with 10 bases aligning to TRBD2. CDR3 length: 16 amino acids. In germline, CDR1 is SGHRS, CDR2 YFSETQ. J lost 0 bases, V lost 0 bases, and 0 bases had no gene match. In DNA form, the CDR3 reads TGCGCCAGCAGCTTGGCTAGCGGGAGCTCCTACAATGAGCAGTTCTTC. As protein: CASSLASGSSYNEQFF.

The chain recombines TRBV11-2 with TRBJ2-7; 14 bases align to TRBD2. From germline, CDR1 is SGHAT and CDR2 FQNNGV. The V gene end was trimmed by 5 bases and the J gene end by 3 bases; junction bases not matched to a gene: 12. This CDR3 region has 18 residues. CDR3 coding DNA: TGTGCCAGCAGCCGTAGGGTTGGACTAGCGGGAGGAATCTACGAGCAGTACTTC. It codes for CASSRRVGLAGGIYEQYF.

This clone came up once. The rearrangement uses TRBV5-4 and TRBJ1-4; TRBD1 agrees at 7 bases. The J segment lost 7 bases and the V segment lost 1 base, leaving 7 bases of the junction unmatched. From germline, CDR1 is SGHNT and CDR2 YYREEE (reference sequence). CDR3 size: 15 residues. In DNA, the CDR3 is TGTGCCAGCAGCTTGCGATCCAGGGGGGTTGAAAAACTGTTTTTT. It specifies CASSLRSRGVEKLFF. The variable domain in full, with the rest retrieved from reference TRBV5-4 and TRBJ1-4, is ETGVTQSPTHLIKTRGQQVTLRCSSQSGHNTVSWYQQALGQGPQFIFQYYREEENGRGNFPPRFSGLQFPNYSSELNVNALELDDSALYLCASSLRSRGVEKLFFGSGTQLSVL.

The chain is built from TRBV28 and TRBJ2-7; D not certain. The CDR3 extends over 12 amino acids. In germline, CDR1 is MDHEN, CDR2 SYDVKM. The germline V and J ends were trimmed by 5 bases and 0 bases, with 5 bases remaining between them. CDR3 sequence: CASSHSSYEQYF. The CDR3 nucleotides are TGTGCCAGCAGTCACAGCTCCTACGAGCAGTACTTC.

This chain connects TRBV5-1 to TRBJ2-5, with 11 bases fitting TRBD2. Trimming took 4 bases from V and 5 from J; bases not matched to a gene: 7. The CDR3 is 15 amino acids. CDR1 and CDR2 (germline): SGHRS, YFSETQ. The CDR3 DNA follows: TGCGCCAGCAGCGCGGGACTAGCGGTAAAGGAGACCCAGTACTTC. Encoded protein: CASSAGLAVKETQYF. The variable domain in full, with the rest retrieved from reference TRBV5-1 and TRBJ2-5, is KAGVTQTPRYLIKTRGQQVTLSCSPISGHRSVSWYQQTPGQGLQFLFEYFSETQRNKGNFPGRFSGRQFSNSRSEMNVSTLELGDSALYLCASSAGLAVKETQYFGPGTRLLVL.

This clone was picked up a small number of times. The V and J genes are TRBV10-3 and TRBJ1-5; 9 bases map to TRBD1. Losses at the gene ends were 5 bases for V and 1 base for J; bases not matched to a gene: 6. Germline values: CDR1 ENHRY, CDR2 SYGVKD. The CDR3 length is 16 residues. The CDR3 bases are TGTGCCATCAGTTCCGGGGGGACAGGGAGCAATCAGCCCCAGCATTTT. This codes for CAISSGGTGSNQPQHF.

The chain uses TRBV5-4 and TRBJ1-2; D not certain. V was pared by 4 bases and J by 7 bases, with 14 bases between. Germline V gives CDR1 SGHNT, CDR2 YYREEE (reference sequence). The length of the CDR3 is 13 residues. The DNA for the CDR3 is TGTGCCAGCAGCGTGGTAATTACGGGTGGCTACACCTTC. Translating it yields CASSVVITGGYTF.

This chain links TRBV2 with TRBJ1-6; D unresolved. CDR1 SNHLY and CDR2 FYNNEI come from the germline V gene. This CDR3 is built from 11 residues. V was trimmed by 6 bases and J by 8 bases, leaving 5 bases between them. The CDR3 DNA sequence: TGTGCCAGCAGCCGGGATTCACCCCTCCACTTT. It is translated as CASSRDSPLHF.

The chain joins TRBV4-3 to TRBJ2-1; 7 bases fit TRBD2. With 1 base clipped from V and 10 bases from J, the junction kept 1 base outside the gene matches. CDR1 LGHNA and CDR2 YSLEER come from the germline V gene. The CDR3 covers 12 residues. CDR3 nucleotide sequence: TGCGCCAGCAGCCAAGGGGAGGGGGAGCAGTTCTTC. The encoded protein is CASSQGEGEQFF.

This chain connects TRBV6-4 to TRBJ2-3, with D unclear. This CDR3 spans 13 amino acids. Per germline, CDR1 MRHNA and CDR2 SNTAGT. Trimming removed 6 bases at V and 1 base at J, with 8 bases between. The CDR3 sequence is CASRDRGTDTQYF. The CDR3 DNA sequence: TGTGCCAGCAGAGATCGGGGCACAGATACGCAGTATTTT.

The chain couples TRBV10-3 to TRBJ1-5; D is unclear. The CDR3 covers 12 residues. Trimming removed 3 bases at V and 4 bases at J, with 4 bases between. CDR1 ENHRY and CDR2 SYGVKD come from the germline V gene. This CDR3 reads CAISDQNQPQHF. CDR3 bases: TGTGCCATCAGTGATCAAAATCAGCCCCAGCATTTT.

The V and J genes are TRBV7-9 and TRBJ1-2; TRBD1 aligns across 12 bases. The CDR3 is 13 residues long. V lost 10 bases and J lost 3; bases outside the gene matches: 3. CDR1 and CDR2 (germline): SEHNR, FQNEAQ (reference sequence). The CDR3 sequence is CATGTGGDYGYTF. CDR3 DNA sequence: TGTGCCACCGGGACAGGGGGCGACTATGGCTACACCTTC.

The CDR3 protein is CASSTQGATQPQHF. CDR3 DNA: TGTGCCAGCAGCACCCAGGGGGCAACTCAGCCCCAGCATTTT. The V call is TRBV7-2, the J call TRBJ1-5; 8 nucleotides align to TRBD1. CDR3 length: 14 residues. Unmatched junction bases numbered 6, after V lost 5 bases and J lost 6 bases. CDR1 and CDR2 from the germline V gene are SGHTA and FQGNSA.

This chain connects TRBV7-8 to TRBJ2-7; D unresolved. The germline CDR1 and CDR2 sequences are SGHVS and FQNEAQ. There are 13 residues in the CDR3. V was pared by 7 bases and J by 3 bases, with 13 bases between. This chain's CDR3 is CASNGPGYYEQYF. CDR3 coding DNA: TGTGCCAGCAATGGGCCAGGTTACTACGAGCAGTACTTC.

The CDR3 protein is CASSLWGQDGYTF. The CDR3 bases are TGTGCCAGCAGCCTTTGGGGGCAGGATGGCTACACCTTC. This chain uses TRBV3-1 (or the pseudogene TRBV3-2) with TRBJ1-2, with a possible D match to TRBD1 (6 bases). V was cut by 4 bases and J by 6 bases, with 12 bases left in between. Germline V gene data show CDR1 as LGHDT and CDR2 as YNNKEL (reference sequence). The CDR3 has 13 residues.

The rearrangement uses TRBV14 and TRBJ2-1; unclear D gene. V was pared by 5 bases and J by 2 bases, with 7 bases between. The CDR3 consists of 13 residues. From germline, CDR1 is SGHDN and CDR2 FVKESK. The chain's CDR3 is CASSWSAYNEQFF. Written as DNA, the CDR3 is TGTGCCAGCAGCTGGAGTGCCTACAATGAGCAGTTCTTC.

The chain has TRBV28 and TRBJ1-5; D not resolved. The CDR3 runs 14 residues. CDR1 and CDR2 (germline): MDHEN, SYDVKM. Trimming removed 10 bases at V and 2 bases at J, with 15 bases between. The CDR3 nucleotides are TGTGCCACCTTAACAGAACGCGGCAATCAGCCCCAGCATTTT. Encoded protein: CATLTERGNQPQHF.

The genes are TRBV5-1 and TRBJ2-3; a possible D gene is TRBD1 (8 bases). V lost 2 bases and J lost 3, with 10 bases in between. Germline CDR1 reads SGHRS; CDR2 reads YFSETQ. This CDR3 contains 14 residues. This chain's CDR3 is CASSLQGGTDTQYF. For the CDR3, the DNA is TGCGCCAGCAGCTTACAGGGGGGGACAGATACGCAGTATTTT.

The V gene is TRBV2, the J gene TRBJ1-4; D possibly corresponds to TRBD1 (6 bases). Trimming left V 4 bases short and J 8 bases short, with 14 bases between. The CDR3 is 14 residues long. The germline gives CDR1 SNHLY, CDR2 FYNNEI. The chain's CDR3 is CASSVIQGEEKLFF. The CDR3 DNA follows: TGTGCCAGCAGTGTCATACAGGGTGAAGAAAAACTGTTTTTT. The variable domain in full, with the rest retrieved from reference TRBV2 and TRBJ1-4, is EPEVTQTPSHQVTQMGQEVILRCVPISNHLYFYWYRQILGQKVEFLVSFYNNEISEKSEIFDDQFSVERPDGSNFTLKIRSTKLEDSAMYFCASSVIQGEEKLFFGSGTQLSVL.

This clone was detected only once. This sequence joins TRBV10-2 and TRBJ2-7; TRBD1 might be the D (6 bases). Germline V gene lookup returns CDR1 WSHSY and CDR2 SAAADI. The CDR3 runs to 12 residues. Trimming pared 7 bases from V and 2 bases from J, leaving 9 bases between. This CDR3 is CASNGQTYEQYF. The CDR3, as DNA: TGCGCCAGCAATGGACAGACCTACGAGCAGTACTTC.

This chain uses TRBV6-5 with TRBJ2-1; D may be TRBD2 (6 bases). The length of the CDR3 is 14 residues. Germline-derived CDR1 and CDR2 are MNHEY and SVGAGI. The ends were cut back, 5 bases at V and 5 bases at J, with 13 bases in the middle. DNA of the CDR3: TGTGCCAGCAGTCCGGGAGAGGGTAACAATGAGCAGTTCTTC. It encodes CASSPGEGNNEQFF.

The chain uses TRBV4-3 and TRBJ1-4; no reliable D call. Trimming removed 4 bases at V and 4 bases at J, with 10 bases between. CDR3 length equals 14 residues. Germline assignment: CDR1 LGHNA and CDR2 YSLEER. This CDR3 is CASSPRGFNEKLFF. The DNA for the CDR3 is TGCGCCAGCAGCCCCCGGGGTTTTAATGAAAAACTGTTTTTT.

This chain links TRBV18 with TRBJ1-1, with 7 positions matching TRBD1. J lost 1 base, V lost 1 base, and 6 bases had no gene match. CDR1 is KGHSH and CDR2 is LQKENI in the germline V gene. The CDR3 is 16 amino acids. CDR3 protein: CASSPRGTAQNTEAFF. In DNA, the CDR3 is TGTGCCAGCTCACCACGTGGGACAGCACAGAACACTGAAGCTTTCTTT.